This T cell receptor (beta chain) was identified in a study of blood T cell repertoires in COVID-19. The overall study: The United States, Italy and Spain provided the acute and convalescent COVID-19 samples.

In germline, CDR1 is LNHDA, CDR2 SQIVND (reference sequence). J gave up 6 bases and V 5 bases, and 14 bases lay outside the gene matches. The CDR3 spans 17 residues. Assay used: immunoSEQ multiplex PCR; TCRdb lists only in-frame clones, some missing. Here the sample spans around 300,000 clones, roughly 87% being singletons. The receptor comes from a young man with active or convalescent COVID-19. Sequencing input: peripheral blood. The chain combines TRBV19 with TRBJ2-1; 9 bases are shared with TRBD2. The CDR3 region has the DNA TGTGCCAGTAGTCCCTCGACTAGCGGAGACCCCTTCAATGAGCAGTTCTTC. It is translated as CASSPSTSGDPFNEQFF.